A selection of T cell receptor beta chains follows, all from one sample in a study of CD8+ T cells in alopecia areata. The method was immunoSEQ multiplex PCR; TCRdb's version includes in-frame clones alone and lacks a portion of them. The sample has 180,000 or so clones; around 49% are singletons. This specimen was CD8+ T cells sorted from blood, taken around week 54, from a patient treated with tofacitinib. These receptors all come from a human donor with alopecia areata. Both conserved end residues are part of each CDR3. The D gene is left open where the match is weak. Clone size, where shown, is once, few, many, or a class for clones that have expanded.

cdr3_length: 14
clone_size: NA
j_call: TRBJ1-5
v_call: TRBV13
d_call: TRBD1
cdr3_nt: TGTGCCAGCAGCAATCCGGGACAGAATCAGCCCCAGCATTTT
cdr3_aa: CASSNPGQNQPQHF

cdr3_length: 13
clone_size: NA
j_call: TRBJ2-5
v_call: TRBV25-1
d_call: NA
cdr3_nt: TGTGCCAGCAGTTTAGGGTACCAAGAGACCCAGTACTTC
cdr3_aa: CASSLGYQETQYF

cdr3_length: 15
clone_size: few
j_call: TRBJ1-6
v_call: TRBV6-5
d_call: TRBD1
cdr3_nt: TGTGCCAGCAGTTACAGACAGGGAGTAAATTCACCCCTCCACTTT
cdr3_aa: CASSYRQGVNSPLHF

cdr3_length: 13
clone_size: few
j_call: TRBJ2-1
v_call: TRBV29-1
d_call: NA
cdr3_nt: TGCAGCGTTGGCCCATCCGCCTTTGGGGAGCAGTTCTTC
cdr3_aa: CSVGPSAFGEQFF

cdr3_length: 13
clone_size: NA
j_call: TRBJ1-6
v_call: TRBV25-1
d_call: TRBD1
cdr3_nt: TGTGCCAGCAACCGACAGGGGGGGGGACCCCTCCACTTT
cdr3_aa: CASNRQGGGPLHF

cdr3_length: 17
clone_size: NA
j_call: TRBJ1-5
v_call: TRBV27
d_call: NA
cdr3_nt: TGTGCCAGCAGTTCGTCAGAAGCAATTTGGGGCAATCAGCCCCAGCATTTT
cdr3_aa: CASSSSEAIWGNQPQHF

cdr3_length: 14
clone_size: NA
j_call: TRBJ1-1
v_call: TRBV4-1
d_call: NA
cdr3_nt: TGCGCCAGCAGCAAAATGGGACTGGACACTGAAGCTTTCTTT
cdr3_aa: CASSKMGLDTEAFF

cdr3_length: 17
clone_size: NA
j_call: TRBJ2-3
v_call: TRBV4-1
d_call: TRBD2
cdr3_nt: TGCGCCAGCAGCCAAGATCGGACTAGCGGGGGGACAGATACGCAGTATTTT
cdr3_aa: CASSQDRTSGGTDTQYF

cdr3_length: 14
clone_size: NA
j_call: TRBJ1-6
v_call: TRBV13
d_call: TRBD1
cdr3_nt: TGTGCCAGCCTCCCACAGGGGAGTATGTCACCCCTCCACTTT
cdr3_aa: CASLPQGSMSPLHF

cdr3_length: 16
clone_size: NA
j_call: TRBJ2-2
v_call: TRBV4-3
d_call: TRBD2
cdr3_nt: TGCGCCAGCAGCCAGGCCTCGGGGGGAACCACCGGGGAGCTGTTTTTT
cdr3_aa: CASSQASGGTTGELFF

cdr3_length: 15
clone_size: few
j_call: TRBJ2-2
v_call: TRBV30
d_call: TRBD1
cdr3_nt: TGTGCCTGGAGTAGGACAGGCGGATTCACCGGGGAGCTGTTTTTT
cdr3_aa: CAWSRTGGFTGELFF

cdr3_length: 13
clone_size: NA
j_call: TRBJ1-1
v_call: TRBV5-4
d_call: NA
cdr3_nt: TGTGCCAGCAGCTTAGGGACACGCTCTGAAGCTTTCTTT
cdr3_aa: CASSLGTRSEAFF

cdr3_length: 15
clone_size: NA
j_call: TRBJ2-5
v_call: TRBV7-3
d_call: TRBD1
cdr3_nt: TGTGCCAGGACAGGGGCCTCCCGGGGGCAAGAGACCCAGTACTTC
cdr3_aa: CARTGASRGQETQYF

cdr3_length: 12
clone_size: NA
j_call: TRBJ1-5
v_call: TRBV10-3
d_call: TRBD1
cdr3_nt: TGTGCCATCACAGGGGGTCGACAGCCCCAGCATTTT
cdr3_aa: CAITGGRQPQHF

cdr3_length: 16
clone_size: NA
j_call: TRBJ2-3
v_call: TRBV30
d_call: TRBD2
cdr3_nt: TGTGCCTGGAGTACCTTTAGCGGGGGCCGCACAGATACGCAGTATTTT
cdr3_aa: CAWSTFSGGRTDTQYF

cdr3_length: 12
clone_size: NA
j_call: TRBJ1-1
v_call: TRBV27
d_call: TRBD1
cdr3_nt: TGTGCCAGCAGTGCCAGGGGGGGAAAAGCTTTCTTT
cdr3_aa: CASSARGGKAFF

cdr3_length: 12
clone_size: NA
j_call: TRBJ1-4
v_call: TRBV7-9
d_call: NA
cdr3_nt: TGTGCCAGCAGCGCTGCGGGGGAAAAACTGTTTTTT
cdr3_aa: CASSAAGEKLFF

cdr3_length: 13
clone_size: few
j_call: TRBJ1-1
v_call: TRBV23-1
d_call: NA
cdr3_nt: TGCGCCAGCAGTGTACGGGGTAACACTGAAGCTTTCTTT
cdr3_aa: CASSVRGNTEAFF

cdr3_length: 12
clone_size: NA
j_call: TRBJ1-1
v_call: TRBV13
d_call: NA
cdr3_nt: TGTGCCAGCAGCTTTCCGAACACTGAAGCTTTCTTT
cdr3_aa: CASSFPNTEAFF

cdr3_length: 11
clone_size: NA
j_call: TRBJ2-7
v_call: TRBV11-1
d_call: NA
cdr3_nt: TGTGCCAGCAGCGTCTCCTACGAGCAGTACTTC
cdr3_aa: CASSVSYEQYF

cdr3_length: 14
clone_size: NA
j_call: TRBJ1-1
v_call: TRBV30
d_call: NA
cdr3_nt: TGTGCCTGGGAGTCCGGGGGACGGAACACTGAAGCTTTCTTT
cdr3_aa: CAWESGGRNTEAFF

cdr3_length: 15
clone_size: NA
j_call: TRBJ2-5
v_call: TRBV10-3
d_call: TRBD2
cdr3_nt: TGTGCCATCAGTGATCTTAGCGGGGGGGCGGAGACCCAGTACTTC
cdr3_aa: CAISDLSGGAETQYF

cdr3_length: 15
clone_size: NA
j_call: TRBJ2-7
v_call: TRBV7-9
d_call: TRBD1
cdr3_nt: TGTGCCAGCAGCTTAGTTGACAGGGGGCTTACCGAGCAGTACTTC
cdr3_aa: CASSLVDRGLTEQYF

cdr3_length: 15
clone_size: few
j_call: TRBJ2-3
v_call: TRBV9
d_call: NA
cdr3_nt: TGTGCCAGCAGTTTTGTGGCAGCTAGCACAGATACGCAGTATTTT
cdr3_aa: CASSFVAASTDTQYF